The 30 T cell receptor beta chains listed next were all sequenced from one sample in a study of monozygotic twins with inflammatory bowel disease. TCRdb re-analyzed the 5' RACE reads; it lists each CDR3 protein once, without DNA. The sample has about 210,000 distinct CDR3 sequences. The sequenced sample was blood. All receptors come from a human donor with ulcerative colitis or Crohn's disease, or a healthy co-twin of an affected twin (not recorded which).

This chain connects TRBV12-3 or TRBV12-4 to TRBJ2-1; there is no DNA to check the TCRdb D call of TRBD2. This CDR3 region has 15 residues. CDR3 loop: CASRSMAGGLDEQFF.

The J gene is TRBJ2-5, the V gene TRBV24-1. This CDR3 is 13 amino acids long. Germline V gene data show CDR1 as KGHDR and CDR2 as SFDVKD. The CDR3 here is CATGDDTQETQYF.

The chain uses TRBV20-1 and TRBJ2-3; lacking DNA, the TRBD1 call made by TCRdb goes unchecked. Germline V lookup: CDR1 DFQATT, CDR2 SNEGSKA (reference sequence). CDR3 length: 13 residues. The CDR3 sequence: CSARLTGDSTQYF.

The chain carries TRBV4-1 and TRBJ2-5; TCRdb selects TRBD1, and the lack of DNA leaves this call unchecked. This CDR3 spans 14 amino acids. Per germline, CDR1 MGHRA and CDR2 YSYEKL. CDR3 amino acids: CASSQVMGGETQYF.

V usage is TRBV5-1 and J usage is TRBJ2-1; TCRdb outputs TRBD2, but without DNA this stays unchecked. This CDR3 spans 18 amino acids. The germline CDR1 and CDR2 sequences are SGHRS and YFSETQ. The CDR3 region is CASSLVAGRTSSYNEQFF.

The V call is TRBV11-2, the J call TRBJ2-5; TCRdb names TRBD1, which stays unverified in the absence of DNA. The CDR3 runs to 14 residues. Germline CDR1 and CDR2: SGHAT and FQNNGV. The CDR3 loop is CASSRSHQGETQYF.

The rearrangement uses TRBV7-3 and TRBJ2-7; with no DNA, the TCRdb D assignment of TRBD1 cannot be verified. CDR1 and CDR2 from the germline V gene are SGHTA and FQGTGA. The CDR3 totals 15 residues. The CDR3 region is CASSLTAGAPYEQYF.

The chain couples TRBV5-1 to TRBJ1-6; TCRdb picks TRBD1, but there is no DNA to check that call. Germline values: CDR1 SGHRS, CDR2 YFSETQ. This CDR3 spans 15 amino acids. This CDR3 reads CASSLLRNRDSPLHF.

CDR3: CASSQGGRYNEQFF. The chain uses TRBV4-1 and TRBJ2-1. The CDR3 is 14 amino acids. From germline, CDR1 is MGHRA and CDR2 YSYEKL.

The V and J genes are TRBV25-1 and TRBJ1-1; the D call from TCRdb, TRBD1, cannot be confirmed without DNA. The CDR3 consists of 13 residues. Germline CDR1 reads MGHDK; CDR2 reads SYGVNS. The CDR3 loop reads CASSRTPNTEAFF.

The V call is TRBV29-1, the J call TRBJ1-1. CDR1 is SQVTM and CDR2 is ANQGSEA in the germline V gene. The CDR3 is 13 amino acids. CDR3 sequence reads: CSVGLTVNTEAFF.

V and J are TRBV12-3 or TRBV12-4 and TRBJ1-1. The CDR3 is made up of 11 amino acids. CDR3 protein: CASSRHPEAFF.

V gene TRBV3-1 combines with J gene TRBJ1-2; TCRdb designates TRBD1, a call that cannot be tested without DNA. The CDR3 has 16 amino acids. CDR1 and CDR2 from the germline V gene are LGHDT and YNNKEL (reference sequence). CDR3 region: CASSQLGQGAIAGYTF.

This chain connects TRBV5-1 to TRBJ2-1; the D call from TCRdb, TRBD1, cannot be confirmed without DNA. Germline V gene sequence: CDR1 SGHRS, CDR2 YFSETQ. The length of the CDR3 is 12 residues. CDR3 sequence: CASSPPGVEQFF. The full variable domain, completed using reference TRBV5-1 and TRBJ2-1, is KAGVTQTPRYLIKTRGQQVTLSCSPISGHRSVSWYQQTPGQGLQFLFEYFSETQRNKGNFPGRFSGRQFSNSRSEMNVSTLELGDSALYLCASSPPGVEQFFGPGTRLTVL.

This chain joins TRBV20-1 and TRBJ1-1; TCRdb's assignment of TRBD1 cannot be checked, as there is no DNA. The germline gives CDR1 DFQATT, CDR2 SNEGSKA (reference sequence). This CDR3 spans 15 amino acids. CDR3 amino acids: CSATALDRLNTEAFF.

The rearrangement uses TRBV12-3 or TRBV12-4 and TRBJ2-1; the D gene TCRdb calls, TRBD1, cannot be checked with no DNA. The CDR3 is 13 residues long. The CDR3 spells CASSRQQGYEQFF.

V gene TRBV6-5 combines with J gene TRBJ1-1; TCRdb picks TRBD1, but there is no DNA to check that call. The CDR3 extends over 15 amino acids. Germline V gives CDR1 MNHEY, CDR2 SVGAGI. CDR3 in amino acids: CASSSGGQGRTEAFF.

The chain carries TRBV9 and TRBJ1-6; the D gene TCRdb calls, TRBD1, cannot be checked with no DNA. The CDR3 consists of 15 residues. Germline assignment: CDR1 SGDLS and CDR2 YYNGEE. The CDR3 loop reads CASSPGSGGNSPLHF.

This chain links TRBV6-5 with TRBJ1-3. The CDR3 has 14 residues. The germline gives CDR1 MNHEY, CDR2 SVGAGI. The CDR3 protein is CASSLTEVGNTIYF.

The chain employs TRBV5-1 and TRBJ2-2. This CDR3 region has 12 residues. Germline V gives CDR1 SGHRS, CDR2 YFSETQ. The CDR3 reads CASSFTTGELFF.

This chain links TRBV18 with TRBJ1-5. The CDR3 length is 15 residues. Germline V gene lookup returns CDR1 KGHSH and CDR2 LQKENI. The CDR3 spells CASSPTAGREQPQHF.

This chain links TRBV7-6 with TRBJ1-4. CDR1 is SGHVS, CDR2 FNYEAQ, per germline. This CDR3 comprises 15 residues. This CDR3 is CANSEWTLEREKLFF.

J is TRBJ1-3 and V is TRBV7-9; checking the TCRdb D call of TRBD1 is not possible without DNA. This CDR3 is built from 14 residues. Germline V lookup: CDR1 SEHNR, CDR2 FQNEAQ (reference sequence). CDR3 region: CASTQQVEGNTIYF.

The chain has TRBV19 and TRBJ2-6; as DNA is missing, the TRBD1 call by TCRdb cannot be tested. CDR3 length: 16 residues. From germline, CDR1 is LNHDA and CDR2 SQIVND (reference sequence). CDR3 sequence reads: CASSGQQGAGANVLTF.

The chain combines TRBV7-7 with TRBJ1-1; the TCRdb D gene call, TRBD1, has no DNA to confirm it. Germline V CDR1 and CDR2: SSHAT, FNYEAQ (reference sequence). The CDR3 covers 13 residues. The CDR3 protein is CASSRDVNTEAFF.

This chain joins TRBV27 and TRBJ1-1; TCRdb returns TRBD1, unconfirmable since there is no DNA. This CDR3 is built from 13 residues. Germline V gene lookup returns CDR1 MNHEY and CDR2 SMNVEV (reference sequence). The chain's CDR3 is CASGTGEGTEAFF.

This CDR3 reads CASSFPVGQGEYEQYF. The gene calls are TRBV7-9 and TRBJ2-7; TCRdb's D call of TRBD1 is untestable without DNA. CDR1 is SEHNR, CDR2 FQNEAQ, per germline (reference sequence). This CDR3 comprises 16 residues.

J is TRBJ1-6 and V is TRBV12-3 or TRBV12-4; lacking DNA, the TRBD1 call made by TCRdb goes unchecked. The CDR3 consists of 14 residues. CDR3 protein: CASTPSLVNSPLHF.

The rearrangement links TRBV12-3 or TRBV12-4 to TRBJ2-6; with no DNA, the TCRdb D assignment of TRBD1 cannot be verified. There are 17 residues in the CDR3. CDR3: CASSPRGTYSGANVLTF.

The chain is built from TRBV27 and TRBJ2-1; TCRdb outputs TRBD2, but without DNA this stays unchecked. CDR1 and CDR2 (germline): MNHEY, SMNVEV (reference sequence). The CDR3 has 14 amino acids. CDR3 in amino acids: CASSLHGTIGEQFF.